This TCR beta chain came from a study of beta chain features in type 1 diabetes. This clone has more than one count but fewer than ten. Its antigen is unknown. At the DNA level, this CDR3 is encoded by other sequences in the same sample as well. Per the germline V gene, CDR1 is SNHLY and CDR2 is FYNNEI. Trimming stripped 4 bases from V and 5 bases from J, with 11 bases between. CDR3 length: 13 residues. Of the isolated RNA, all was reverse transcribed, and so the sequenced material was expressed TCRB transcripts. Libraries were prepared by immunoSEQ multiplex PCR; TCRdb keeps only in-frame clonotypes and omits some of them. The profile covers 150,000 or so clones, with 8% to 9.5% appearing a single time and around 0.5% taken by the ten largest. Findings of the study overall: Naive, central memory and Treg TCRB repertoires seemed to resemble each other more closely in patients than they did in healthy donors. Among type 1 diabetes patients, VDJ junctions had fewer insertions and more deletions. Researchers report that Type 1 diabetes patients had moderately but significantly shorter TCRB CDR3s across all four CD4+ subsets.

The chain employs TRBV2 and TRBJ1-1, with D perhaps TRBD1 (6 bases). Material: central memory CD4+ T cells from blood. This sequence originates from a young woman with type 1 diabetes. The CDR3 bases are TGTGCCAGCAGTGTACAGGGATCGACTGAAGCTTTCTTT. Encoded protein: CASSVQGSTEAFF.